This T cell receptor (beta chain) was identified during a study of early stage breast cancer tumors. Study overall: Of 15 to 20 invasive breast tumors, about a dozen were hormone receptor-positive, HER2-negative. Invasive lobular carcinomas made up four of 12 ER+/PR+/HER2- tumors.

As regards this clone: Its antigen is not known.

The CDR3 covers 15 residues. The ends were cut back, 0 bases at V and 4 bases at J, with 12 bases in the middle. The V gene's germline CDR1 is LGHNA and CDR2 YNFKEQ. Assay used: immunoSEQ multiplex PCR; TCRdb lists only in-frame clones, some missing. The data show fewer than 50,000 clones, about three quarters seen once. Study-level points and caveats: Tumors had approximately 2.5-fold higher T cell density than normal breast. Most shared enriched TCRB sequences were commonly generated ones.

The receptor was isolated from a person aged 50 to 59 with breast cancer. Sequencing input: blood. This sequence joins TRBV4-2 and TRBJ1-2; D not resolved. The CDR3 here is CASSQEVRTAYGYTF. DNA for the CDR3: TGTGCCAGCAGCCAAGAAGTTCGGACTGCCTATGGCTACACCTTC.